This T cell receptor (beta chain) was recorded in a study of shared clonotypes between healthy human individuals. Study as a whole: Three CD4 naive, three CD4 memory, two CD8 naive and one CD8 memory plate were used per donor.

The table came from immunoSEQ multiplex PCR; TCRdb's copy has only in-frame clones and leaves some out. Of about 1.9 million clones listed, just over 90% are singletons. For this clone: Its antigen is unknown.

The CDR3 length is 16 residues. Germline CDR1 reads MNHEY; CDR2 reads SMNVEV (reference sequence). V gave up 6 bases and J gave up 3 bases; unmatched junction bases: 9. General study points: Generally, estimated richness proved larger in naive subsets than it did in memory subsets.

Naive CD8 cells lacked CD45RO, underwent positive selection for CCR7 and left out terminally differentiated effector memory CD45RA+ cells. Healthy HIV-negative adults with no recent acute infections or vaccinations were recruited as donors. The rearrangement uses TRBV27 and TRBJ2-2, with 8 bases matching TRBD1. Input material: naive CD8+ T cells from PBMCs. This sequence was found in a man between 18 and 35 years old in good health. Some clones in this sample may be carry-over from other donors' samples. CDR3 DNA sequence: TGTGCCAGCAGGTTTGGACAGGGCAGTGACACCGGGGAGCTGTTTTTT. This encodes CASRFGQGSDTGELFF.